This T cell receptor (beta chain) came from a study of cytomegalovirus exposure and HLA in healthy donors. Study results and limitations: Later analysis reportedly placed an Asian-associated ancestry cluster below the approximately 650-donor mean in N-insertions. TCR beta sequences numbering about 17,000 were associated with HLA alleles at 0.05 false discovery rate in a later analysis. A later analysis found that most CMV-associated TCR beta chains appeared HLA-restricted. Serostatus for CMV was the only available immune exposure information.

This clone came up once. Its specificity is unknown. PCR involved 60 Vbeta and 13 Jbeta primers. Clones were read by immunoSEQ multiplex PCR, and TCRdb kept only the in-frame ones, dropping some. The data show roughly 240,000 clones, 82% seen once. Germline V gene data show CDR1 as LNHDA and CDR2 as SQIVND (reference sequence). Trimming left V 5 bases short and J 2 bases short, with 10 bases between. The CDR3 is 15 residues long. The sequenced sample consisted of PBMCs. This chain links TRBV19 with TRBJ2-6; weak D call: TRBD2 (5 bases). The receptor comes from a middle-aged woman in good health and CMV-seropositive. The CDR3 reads CASSPQRAGANVLTF. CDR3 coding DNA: TGTGCCAGTAGTCCCCAGAGGGCTGGGGCCAACGTCCTGACTTTC.